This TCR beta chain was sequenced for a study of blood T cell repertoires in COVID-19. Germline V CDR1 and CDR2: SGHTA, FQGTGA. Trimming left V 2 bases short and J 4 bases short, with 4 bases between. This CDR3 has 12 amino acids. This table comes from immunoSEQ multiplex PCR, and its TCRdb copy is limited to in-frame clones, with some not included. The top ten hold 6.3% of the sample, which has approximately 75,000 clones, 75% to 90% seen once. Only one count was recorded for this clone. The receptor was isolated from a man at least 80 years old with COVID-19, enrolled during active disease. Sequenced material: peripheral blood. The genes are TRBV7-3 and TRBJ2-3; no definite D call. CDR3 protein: CASSLYPDTQYF. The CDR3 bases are TGTGCCAGCAGCTTATATCCAGATACGCAGTATTTT.